The subject of this entry is one T cell receptor (beta chain). The data stem from a study of blood T cell repertoires in COVID-19. Overall study context: From T cells, B-cell-depleted T cells, or PBMCs came the material, which was cDNA or gDNA.

Method: immunoSEQ multiplex PCR; TCRdb's copy keeps in-frame clones and lacks some. The sample has 200,000 to 250,000 clones, approximately 87% seen once; the top ten hold 6.2%. The CDR3 length is 14 residues. Between the trimmed V and J ends, which lost 2 bases and 8 bases, there was a span of 15 bases. In germline, CDR1 is MNHNY, CDR2 SVGAGI (reference sequence). The chain joins TRBV6-6 to TRBJ1-1, with D perhaps TRBD1 (5 bases). Material: peripheral blood. This TCR was recovered from a man between 60 and 75 years old with acute or convalescent COVID-19. The CDR3, as DNA: TGTGCCAGCAGTTACGGCAGGGAGGGCCCAGAAGCTTTCTTT. It codes for CASSYGREGPEAFF.